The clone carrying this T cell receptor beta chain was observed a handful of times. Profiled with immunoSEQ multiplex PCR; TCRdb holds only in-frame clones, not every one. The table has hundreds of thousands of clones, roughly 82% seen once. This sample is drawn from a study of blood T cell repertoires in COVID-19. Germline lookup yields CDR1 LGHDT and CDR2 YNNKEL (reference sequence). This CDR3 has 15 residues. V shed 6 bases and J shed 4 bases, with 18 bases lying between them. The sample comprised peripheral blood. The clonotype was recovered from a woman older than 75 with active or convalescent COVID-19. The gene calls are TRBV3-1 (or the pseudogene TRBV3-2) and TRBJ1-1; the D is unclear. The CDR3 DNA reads TGTGCCAGCAGTCCCAGGACGGGGTGGATCACTGAAGCTTTCTTT. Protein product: CASSPRTGWITEAFF.